Listed below are T cell receptor beta chains from one sample, sequenced in a study of blood T cell repertoires in COVID-19. Assay: immunoSEQ multiplex PCR; the TCRdb copy retains only in-frame clones and omits some. The table has some 180,000 clones, around 90% seen once. The sample taken for sequencing was peripheral blood. These receptors were obtained from a man aged 45-65 years with acute or convalescent COVID-19. The CDR3 runs from the conserved cysteine through the conserved F or W. D genes are given only for firm matches. Part of the rows lack a size; the others show once, few, many or a class for expanded clones.

size,V,J,D,DNA,CDR3
NA,TRBV5-5,TRBJ1-4,NA,TGTGCCAGCAGCTTACCTTCTACAGGCGAAATTAATGAAAAACTGTTTTTT,CASSLPSTGEINEKLFF
NA,TRBV7-8,TRBJ2-4,NA,TGTGCCAGCAGCCCCCGTCAGGACATTCAGTACTTC,CASSPRQDIQYF
once,TRBV18,TRBJ2-1,TRBD2,TGTGCCAGCTCACCACGCACGGGAGGGGGCAATGAGCAGTTCTTC,CASSPRTGGGNEQFF
once,TRBV25-1,TRBJ1-2,NA,TGTGCCAGCAGTGGCAACCCAAGCCCTAACTATGGCTACACCTTC,CASSGNPSPNYGYTF
NA,TRBV28,TRBJ2-6,NA,TGTGCCAGCAAAGAGCCGGGGTCTATCTCTGGGGCCAACGTCCTGACTTTC,CASKEPGSISGANVLTF
few,TRBV20-1,TRBJ2-2,NA,TGCAGTGCCTCCGATGACTGGGAGCTGTTTTTT,CSASDDWELFF
NA,TRBV7-3,TRBJ2-3,TRBD2,TGTGCCAGCAGCCCTCAAGCGGGGGGGCCTGCTACGCAGTATTTT,CASSPQAGGPATQYF
few,TRBV5-1,TRBJ2-5,TRBD2,TGCGCCAGCAGCCAAACTAGCGGGGGCGCGGAGACCCAGTACTTC,CASSQTSGGAETQYF
NA,TRBV18,TRBJ2-5,NA,TGTGCCAGCTCGCACAGGGAAGGGGAGACCCAGTACTTC,CASSHREGETQYF
NA,TRBV19,TRBJ2-3,TRBD2,TGTGCCAGTAGTATAGACGGGCCTAGCGGGGGAACAGATACGCAGTATTTT,CASSIDGPSGGTDTQYF
NA,TRBV11-2,TRBJ2-7,TRBD1,TGTGCCAGCACTTACCGGGACAGTGAGCAATACTTC,CASTYRDSEQYF
NA,TRBV6-5,TRBJ1-1,NA,TGTGCCAGCAGTTACTCCTTAGGGGTGAACACTGAAGCTTTCTTT,CASSYSLGVNTEAFF
NA,TRBV30,TRBJ1-1,NA,TGTGCCTGGAGTCCAATACGGACAGTCATGAACACTGAAGCTTTCTTT,CAWSPIRTVMNTEAFF
NA,TRBV11-2,TRBJ2-1,NA,TGTGCCAGCAGCTTAAGTTTGCGGGAGCAGTTCTTC,CASSLSLREQFF
NA,TRBV5-1,TRBJ2-2,TRBD2,TGCGCCAGCAGCCACTCCCTAGCGGGGGGGCCCGGGGAGCTGTTTTTT,CASSHSLAGGPGELFF
NA,TRBV12-2,TRBJ2-3,NA,TGTGCAAGTCGCTTTACTAGCAGAGCCACAGATACGCAGTATTTT,CASRFTSRATDTQYF